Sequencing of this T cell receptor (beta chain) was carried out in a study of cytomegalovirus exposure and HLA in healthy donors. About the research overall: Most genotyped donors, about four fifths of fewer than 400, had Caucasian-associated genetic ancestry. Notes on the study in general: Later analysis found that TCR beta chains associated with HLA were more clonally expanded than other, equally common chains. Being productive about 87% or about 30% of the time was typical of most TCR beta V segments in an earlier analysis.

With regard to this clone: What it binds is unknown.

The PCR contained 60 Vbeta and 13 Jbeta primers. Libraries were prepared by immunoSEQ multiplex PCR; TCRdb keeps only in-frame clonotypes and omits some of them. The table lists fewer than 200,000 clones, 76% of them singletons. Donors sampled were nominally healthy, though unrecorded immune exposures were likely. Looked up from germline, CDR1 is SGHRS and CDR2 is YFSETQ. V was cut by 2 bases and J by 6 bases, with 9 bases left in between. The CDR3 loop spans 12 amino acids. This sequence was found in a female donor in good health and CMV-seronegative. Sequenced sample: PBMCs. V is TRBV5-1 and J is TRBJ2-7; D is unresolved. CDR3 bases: TGCGCCAGCAGCTTTCAGGCCGGCGAGCAGTACTTC. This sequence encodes CASSFQAGEQYF.